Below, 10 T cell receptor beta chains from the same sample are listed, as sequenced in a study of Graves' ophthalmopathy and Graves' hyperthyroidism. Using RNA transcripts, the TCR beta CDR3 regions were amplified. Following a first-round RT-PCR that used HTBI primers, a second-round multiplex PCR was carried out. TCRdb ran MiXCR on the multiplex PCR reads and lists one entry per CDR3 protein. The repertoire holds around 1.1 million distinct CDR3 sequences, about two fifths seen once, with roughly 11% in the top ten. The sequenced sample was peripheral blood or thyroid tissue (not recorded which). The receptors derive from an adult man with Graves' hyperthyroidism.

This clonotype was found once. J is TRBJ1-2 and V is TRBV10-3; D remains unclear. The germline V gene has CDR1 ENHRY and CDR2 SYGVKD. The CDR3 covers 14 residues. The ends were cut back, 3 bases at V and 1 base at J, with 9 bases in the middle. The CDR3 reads CAISDAAGNYGYTF. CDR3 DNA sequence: TGTGCCATCAGTGATGCCGCCGGTAACTATGGCTACACCTTC.

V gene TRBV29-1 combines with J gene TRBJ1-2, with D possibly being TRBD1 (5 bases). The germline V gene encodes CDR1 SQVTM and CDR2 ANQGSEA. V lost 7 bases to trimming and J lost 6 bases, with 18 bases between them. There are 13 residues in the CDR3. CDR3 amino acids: CSASRDGTHGYTF. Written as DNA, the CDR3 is TGCAGCGCCAGTAGGGACGGGACCCATGGCTACACCTTC.

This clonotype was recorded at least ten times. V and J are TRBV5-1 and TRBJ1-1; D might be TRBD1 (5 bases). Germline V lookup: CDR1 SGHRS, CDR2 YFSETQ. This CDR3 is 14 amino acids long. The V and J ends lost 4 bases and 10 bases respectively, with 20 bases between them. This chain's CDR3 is CASSPREGLEAAFF. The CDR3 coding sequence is TGCGCCAGCAGCCCCCGGGAGGGGCTTGAGGCAGCTTTCTTT.

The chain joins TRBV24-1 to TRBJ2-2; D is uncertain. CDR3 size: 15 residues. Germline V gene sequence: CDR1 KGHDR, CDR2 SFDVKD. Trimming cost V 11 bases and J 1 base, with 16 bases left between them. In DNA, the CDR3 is TGTGCCATCAGCCTGACGACGGGGAACACCGGGGAGCTGTTTTTT. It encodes CAISLTTGNTGELFF.

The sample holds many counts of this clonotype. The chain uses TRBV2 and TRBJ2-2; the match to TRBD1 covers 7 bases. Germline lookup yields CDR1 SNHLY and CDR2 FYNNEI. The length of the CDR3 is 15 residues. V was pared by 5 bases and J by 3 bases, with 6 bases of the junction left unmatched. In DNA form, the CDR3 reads TGTGCCAGCAGTAAGACAGGGCCAGACACCGGGGAGCTGTTTTTT. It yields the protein CASSKTGPDTGELFF.

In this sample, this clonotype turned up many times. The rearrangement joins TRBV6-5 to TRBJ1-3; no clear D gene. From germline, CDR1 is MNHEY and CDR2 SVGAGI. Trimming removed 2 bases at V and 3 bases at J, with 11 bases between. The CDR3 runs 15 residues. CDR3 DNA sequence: TGTGCCAGCAGTTACGGGCGTGGCGGTGGAAACACCATATATTTT. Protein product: CASSYGRGGGNTIYF.

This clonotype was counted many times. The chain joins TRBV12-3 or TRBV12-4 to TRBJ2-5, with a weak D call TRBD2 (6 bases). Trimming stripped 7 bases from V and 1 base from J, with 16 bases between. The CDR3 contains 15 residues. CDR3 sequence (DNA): TGTGCCAGCAACCCTACCGGGACTCTCCAAGAGACCCAGTACTTC. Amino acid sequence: CASNPTGTLQETQYF.

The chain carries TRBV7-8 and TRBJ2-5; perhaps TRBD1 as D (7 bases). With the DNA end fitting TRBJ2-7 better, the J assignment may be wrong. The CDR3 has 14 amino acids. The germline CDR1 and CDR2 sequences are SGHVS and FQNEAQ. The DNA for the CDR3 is TGTGCCAGCAGCCATATCCAGGGGGGATACGAGCAGTACTTC. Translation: CASSHIQGGYEQYF.

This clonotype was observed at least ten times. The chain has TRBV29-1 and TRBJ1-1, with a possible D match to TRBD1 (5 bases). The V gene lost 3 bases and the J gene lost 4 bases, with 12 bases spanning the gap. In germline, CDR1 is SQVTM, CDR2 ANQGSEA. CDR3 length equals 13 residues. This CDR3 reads CSVESWGSTEAFF. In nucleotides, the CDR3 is TGCAGCGTTGAGTCATGGGGGAGCACTGAAGCTTTCTTT.

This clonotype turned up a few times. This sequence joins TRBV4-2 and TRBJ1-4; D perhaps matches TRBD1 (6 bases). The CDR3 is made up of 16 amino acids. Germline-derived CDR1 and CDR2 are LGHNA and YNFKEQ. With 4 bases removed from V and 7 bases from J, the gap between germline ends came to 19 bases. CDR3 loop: CASSRGGAAMGEKLFF. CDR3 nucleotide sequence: TGTGCCAGCAGCCGGGGGGGGGCCGCGATGGGTGAAAAACTGTTTTTT.